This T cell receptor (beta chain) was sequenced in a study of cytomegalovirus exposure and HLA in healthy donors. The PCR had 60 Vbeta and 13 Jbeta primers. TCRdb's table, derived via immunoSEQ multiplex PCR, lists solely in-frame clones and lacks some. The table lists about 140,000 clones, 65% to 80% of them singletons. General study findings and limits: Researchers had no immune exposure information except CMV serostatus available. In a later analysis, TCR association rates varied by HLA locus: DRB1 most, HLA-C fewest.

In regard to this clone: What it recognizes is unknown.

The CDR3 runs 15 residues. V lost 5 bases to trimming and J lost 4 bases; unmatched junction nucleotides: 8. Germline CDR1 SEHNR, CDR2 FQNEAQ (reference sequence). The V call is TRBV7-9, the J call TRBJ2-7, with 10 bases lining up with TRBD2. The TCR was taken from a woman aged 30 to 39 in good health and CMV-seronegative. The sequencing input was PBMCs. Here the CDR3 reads CASSPPSSGSYEQYF. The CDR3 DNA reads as TGTGCCAGCAGCCCCCCCTCTAGCGGGAGTTACGAGCAGTACTTC.